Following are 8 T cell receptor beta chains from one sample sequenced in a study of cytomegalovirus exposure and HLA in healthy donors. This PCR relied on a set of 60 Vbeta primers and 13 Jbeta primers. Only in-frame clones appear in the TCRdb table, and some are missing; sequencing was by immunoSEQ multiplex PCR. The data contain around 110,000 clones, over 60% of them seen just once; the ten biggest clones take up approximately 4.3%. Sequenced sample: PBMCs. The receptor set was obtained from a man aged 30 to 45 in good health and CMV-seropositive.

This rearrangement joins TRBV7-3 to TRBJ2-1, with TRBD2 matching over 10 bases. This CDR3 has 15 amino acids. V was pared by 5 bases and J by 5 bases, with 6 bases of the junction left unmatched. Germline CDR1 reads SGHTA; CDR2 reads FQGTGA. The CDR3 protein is CASSPTAGGHNEQFF. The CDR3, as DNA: TGTGCCAGCAGCCCGACAGCGGGAGGGCACAATGAGCAGTTCTTC.

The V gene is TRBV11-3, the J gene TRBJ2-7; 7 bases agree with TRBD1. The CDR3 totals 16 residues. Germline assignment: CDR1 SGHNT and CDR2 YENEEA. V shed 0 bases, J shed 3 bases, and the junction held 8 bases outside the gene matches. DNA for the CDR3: TGTGCCAGCAGCTTAGATCCCCGGACAGGAATCTACGAGCAGTACTTC. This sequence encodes CASSLDPRTGIYEQYF.

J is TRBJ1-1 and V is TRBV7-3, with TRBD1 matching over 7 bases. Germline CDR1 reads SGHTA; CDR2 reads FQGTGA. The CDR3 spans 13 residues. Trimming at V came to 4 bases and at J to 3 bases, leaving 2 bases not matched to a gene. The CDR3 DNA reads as TGTGCCAGCAGCTCACAGGGGCACACTGAAGCTTTCTTT. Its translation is CASSSQGHTEAFF.

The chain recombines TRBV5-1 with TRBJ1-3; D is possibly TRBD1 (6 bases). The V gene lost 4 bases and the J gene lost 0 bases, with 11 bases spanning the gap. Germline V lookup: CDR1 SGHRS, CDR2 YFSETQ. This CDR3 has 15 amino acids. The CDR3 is CASSMDSYSGNTIYF. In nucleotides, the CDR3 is TGCGCCAGCAGCATGGACAGCTACTCTGGAAACACCATATATTTT.

CDR3 region: CASSLTRNEQYF. The CDR3 DNA reads TGCGCCAGCAGCTTGACTAGAAACGAGCAGTACTTC. The J gene is TRBJ2-7, the V gene TRBV5-1; possible D gene TRBD2, 5 bases. V was trimmed by 1 base and J by 5 bases, leaving 7 bases between them. Germline V gene sequence: CDR1 SGHRS, CDR2 YFSETQ. This CDR3 has 12 residues.

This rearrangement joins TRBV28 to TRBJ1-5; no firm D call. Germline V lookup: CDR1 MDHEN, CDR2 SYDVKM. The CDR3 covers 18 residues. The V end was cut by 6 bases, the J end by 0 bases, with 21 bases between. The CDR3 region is CASSRPWAGDYSNQPQHF. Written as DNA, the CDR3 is TGTGCCAGCAGCCGCCCTTGGGCAGGAGACTATAGCAATCAGCCCCAGCATTTT.

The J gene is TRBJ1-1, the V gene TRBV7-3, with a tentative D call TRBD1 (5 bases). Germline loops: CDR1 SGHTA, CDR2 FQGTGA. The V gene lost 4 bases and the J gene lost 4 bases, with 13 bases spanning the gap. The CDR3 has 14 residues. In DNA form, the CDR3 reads TGTGCCAGCAGCTCGCTGGGAGGGGTCACTGAAGCTTTCTTT. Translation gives CASSSLGGVTEAFF.

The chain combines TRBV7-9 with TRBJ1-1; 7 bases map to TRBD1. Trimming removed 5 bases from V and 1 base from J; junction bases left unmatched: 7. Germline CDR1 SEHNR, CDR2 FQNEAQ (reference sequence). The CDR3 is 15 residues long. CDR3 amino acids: CASSGGDSKNTEAFF. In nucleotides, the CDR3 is TGTGCCAGCAGCGGAGGGGACAGCAAGAACACTGAAGCTTTCTTT. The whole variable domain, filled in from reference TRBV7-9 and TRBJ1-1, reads DTGVSQNPRHKITKRGQNVTFRCDPISEHNRLYWYRQTLGQGPEFLTYFQNEAQLEKSRLLSDRFSAERPKGSFSTLEIQRTEQGDSAMYLCASSGGDSKNTEAFFGQGTRLTVV.